This entry lists 20 T cell receptor beta chains sequenced from one sample in a study of CD8 T cells in ankylosing spondylitis. Each CDR3 protein gets one entry after TCRdb re-called the 5' RACE reads with MiXCR. The sample consists of about 260,000 distinct CDR3 sequences, roughly a quarter of them appearing once. Specimen: blood, either unsorted or a sorted T cell fraction (not recorded which). The source of these receptors is a male donor with ankylosing spondylitis or in good health (not recorded which).

This clonotype was observed a few times. The chain employs TRBV7-9 and TRBJ2-2; TRBD2 aligns across 14 bases. Unmatched junction bases numbered 1, after V lost 3 bases and J lost 4 bases. The CDR3 loop spans 16 amino acids. Germline V gene lookup returns CDR1 SEHNR and CDR2 FQNEAQ (reference sequence). CDR3 in DNA: TGTGCCAGCAGCTTCGGACTAGCGGGAGGCACCGGGGAGCTGTTTTTT. Translation gives CASSFGLAGGTGELFF.

This chain uses TRBV7-2 with TRBJ2-5; maybe TRBD1 (6 bases). The germline gives CDR1 SGHTA, CDR2 FQGNSA. This CDR3 region has 15 residues. Deletions cut 1 base from V and 4 bases from J, with 13 bases between. Here the CDR3 DNA reads TGTGCCAGCAGCTTAGGGCCGCGAGGGGGAGAGACCCAGTACTTC. Protein product: CASSLGPRGGETQYF. Using reference TRBV7-2 and TRBJ2-5 for the parts outside the CDR3, the full variable domain is GAGVSQSPSNKVTEKGKDVELRCDPISGHTALYWYRQSLGQGLEFLIYFQGNSAPDKSGLPSDRFSAERTGGSVSTLTIQRTQQEDSAVYLCASSLGPRGGETQYFGPGTRLLVL.

This clonotype was observed at least ten times. The chain carries TRBV18 and TRBJ1-1; D ambiguous. Trimming stripped 3 bases from V and 1 base from J, with 9 bases between. The CDR3 length is 14 residues. In germline, CDR1 is KGHSH, CDR2 LQKENI. CDR3 in amino acids: CASSPLEGNTEAFF. CDR3 nucleotide sequence: TGTGCCAGCTCACCTTTGGAGGGGAACACTGAAGCTTTCTTT.

This chain links TRBV4-2 with TRBJ1-1; 8 bases line up with TRBD1. V lost 1 base to trimming and J lost 1 base; unmatched junction nucleotides: 8. Germline CDR1 reads LGHNA; CDR2 reads YNFKEQ. The CDR3 is 17 amino acids. The DNA for the CDR3 is TGTGCCAGCAGCCAAGGCGCGGGGGGGACAGGGAACACTGAAGCTTTCTTT. Its translation is CASSQGAGGTGNTEAFF.

The sample holds many counts of this clonotype. V is TRBV12-3 or TRBV12-4 and J is TRBJ1-5; D remains unclear. The CDR3 runs to 15 residues. V was trimmed by 5 bases and J by 3 bases, leaving 14 bases between them. In DNA form, the CDR3 reads TGTGCCAGCAGTCTGGGGAGGCGTAACAATCAGCCCCAGCATTTT. Amino acids: CASSLGRRNNQPQHF.

This clonotype appeared many times. The chain couples TRBV7-2 to TRBJ2-1; 8 bases line up with TRBD2. The germline gives CDR1 SGHTA, CDR2 FQGNSA. V was pared by 2 bases and J by 7 bases, with 10 bases of the junction left unmatched. The CDR3 spans 16 residues. The CDR3: CASSLRPGGGGNEQFF. In DNA form, the CDR3 reads TGTGCCAGCAGCTTAAGGCCCGGGGGGGGTGGGAATGAGCAGTTCTTC.

This chain connects TRBV20-1 to TRBJ2-7; 8 nucleotides match TRBD1. Germline V CDR1 and CDR2: DFQATT, SNEGSKA (reference sequence). The CDR3 has 14 residues. The trim removed 1 base at V and 4 bases at J, leaving 6 bases unmatched. The CDR3 DNA is TGCAGTGCTAGAGTCTACAGGGGGAAATACGAGCAGTACTTC. It translates to CSARVYRGKYEQYF.

The rearrangement links TRBV2 to TRBJ2-5; no clear D gene. CDR1 SNHLY and CDR2 FYNNEI come from the germline V gene. The CDR3 sequence is 15 residues long. V shed 5 bases and J shed 3 bases, with 16 bases lying between them. The CDR3 DNA reads as TGTGCCAGCAGTAGGCATTTGAGACAAGAAGAGACCCAGTACTTC. Translating it yields CASSRHLRQEETQYF.

This clonotype was seen repeatedly, ten times or more. V gene TRBV29-1 combines with J gene TRBJ2-3; D is possibly TRBD1 (5 bases). The CDR3 runs 12 residues. With 6 bases removed from V and 4 bases from J, the gap between germline ends came to 11 bases. From germline, CDR1 is SQVTM and CDR2 ANQGSEA. The CDR3 loop is CSVGIRADTQYF. The CDR3 DNA is TGCAGCGTGGGGATCAGGGCAGATACGCAGTATTTT.

This clonotype was seen only a few times. The V gene is TRBV9, the J gene TRBJ2-3; TRBD2 matches at 9 bases. CDR1 and CDR2 from the germline V gene are SGDLS and YYNGEE. V lost 1 base and J lost 2; bases outside the gene matches: 8. The CDR3 sequence is 17 residues long. CDR3 coding DNA: TGTGCCAGCAGCGTACTTGCGGGGGGGCCATCCACAGATACGCAGTATTTT. It specifies CASSVLAGGPSTDTQYF.

There are many counts of this clonotype. V and J are TRBV20-1 and TRBJ2-7; no reliable D call. This CDR3 spans 13 amino acids. V gave up 0 bases and J gave up 6 bases, with 12 bases separating them. CDR1 and CDR2 (germline): DFQATT, SNEGSKA (reference sequence). This CDR3 reads CSARDRTVREQYF. For the CDR3, the DNA is TGCAGTGCTAGAGATAGGACCGTACGCGAGCAGTACTTC.

This clonotype was seen more than once but under ten times. The chain links TRBV29-1 to TRBJ1-1; D gene unclear. CDR3 length: 11 amino acids. V was trimmed by 5 bases and J by 1 base, leaving 5 bases between them. Germline values: CDR1 SQVTM, CDR2 ANQGSEA. CDR3 loop: CSVLENTEAFF. In DNA, the CDR3 is TGCAGCGTTTTGGAGAACACTGAAGCTTTCTTT.

The DNA of the CDR3 is TGCGCCAGCAGCCATACTAAGGGGGAGACCCAGTACTTC. Amino acids: CASSHTKGETQYF. V gene TRBV5-1 combines with J gene TRBJ2-5; D is perhaps TRBD1 (5 bases). V lost 4 bases and J lost 5, with 12 bases in between. Germline V gene lookup returns CDR1 SGHRS and CDR2 YFSETQ. There are 13 residues in the CDR3.

This clonotype was recorded many times. The rearrangement links TRBV9 to TRBJ2-1; D ambiguous. The CDR3 runs 15 residues. CDR1 and CDR2 from the germline V gene are SGDLS and YYNGEE. Trimming stripped 3 bases from V and 0 bases from J, with 10 bases between. As DNA, the CDR3 is TGTGCCAGCAGCGCCGGCCTAAGCTCCTACAATGAGCAGTTCTTC. This codes for CASSAGLSSYNEQFF.

This clonotype was detected only once. The V and J genes are TRBV20-1 and TRBJ2-3; TRBD2 matches at 11 bases. J gave up 3 bases and V 5 bases, and 7 bases lay outside the gene matches. The CDR3 contains 15 residues. Germline CDR1 and CDR2: DFQATT and SNEGSKA (reference sequence). The CDR3 DNA reads as TGCAGTGCTCAACTAGCGGGGGAATGGACAGATACGCAGTATTTT. Translating gives CSAQLAGEWTDTQYF.

This clonotype was detected only a few times. The chain uses TRBV7-2 and TRBJ2-7; D is possibly TRBD1 or TRBD2 (5 bases each). Trimming took 5 bases from V and 6 from J, leaving 14 bases between them. In germline, CDR1 is SGHTA, CDR2 FQGNSA. The CDR3 has 13 amino acids. The CDR3 sequence: CASSLGPQSEQYF. DNA for the CDR3: TGTGCCAGCAGCCTGGGACCCCAGTCCGAGCAGTACTTC.

This clonotype has ten or more counts. The CDR3 loop reads CSAAGEASYEQYF. DNA of the CDR3: TGCAGTGCAGCCGGGGAGGCCTCCTACGAGCAGTACTTC. The chain uses TRBV20-1 and TRBJ2-7; TRBD2 might be the D (6 bases). Between the trimmed V and J ends, which lost 6 bases and 0 bases, there was a span of 12 bases. This CDR3 is built from 13 residues. Germline V CDR1 and CDR2: DFQATT, SNEGSKA (reference sequence).

This clonotype was picked up many times. V and J are TRBV12-3 or TRBV12-4 and TRBJ1-1, with D perhaps TRBD1 (5 bases). The germline V and J ends were trimmed by 7 bases and 4 bases, with 10 bases remaining between them. CDR3 length equals 12 residues. The CDR3 loop is CASTFQGTEAFF. Here the CDR3 DNA reads TGTGCCAGCACCTTTCAGGGCACTGAAGCTTTCTTT.

This chain joins TRBV4-2 and TRBJ1-2; D possibly corresponds to TRBD1 (5 bases). Germline V gives CDR1 LGHNA, CDR2 YNFKEQ. This CDR3 is 15 amino acids long. Trimming left V 0 bases short and J 3 bases short, with 11 bases between. CDR3 sequence reads: CASSQDRQGDYGYTF. CDR3 coding DNA: TGTGCCAGCAGCCAAGATCGCCAGGGCGACTATGGCTACACCTTC.

This clonotype has at least ten counts. The gene calls are TRBV4-2 and TRBJ2-1, with 9 bases matching TRBD2. V dropped 0 bases and J dropped 3; count of bases not matched to a gene: 9. The CDR3 extends over 18 amino acids. Germline-derived CDR1 and CDR2 are LGHNA and YNFKEQ. DNA of the CDR3: TGTGCCAGCAGCCAAGATACAATTGAGCGGGGGGACTACAATGAGCAGTTCTTC. Its translation is CASSQDTIERGDYNEQFF.